This T cell receptor beta chain was sequenced in a study of Graves' ophthalmopathy and Graves' hyperthyroidism. Overall study context: Samples of peripheral blood were obtained at initial diagnosis, prior to treatment of any kind. Study results and caveats: Blood also held most thyroid clonotypes expanded above 0.001 frequency. Its predictions of ophthalmopathy progression gave the model around 71% sensitivity and 72% to 85% specificity.

Amplification of the TCR beta CDR3 regions used RNA transcripts (as template). First-round RT-PCR with HTBI primers preceded a second-round multiplex PCR. TCRdb analysed the multiplex PCR reads with MiXCR anew, one entry per CDR3 protein. The sample has hundreds of thousands of distinct CDR3 sequences, around 21% seen once; the top ten hold around 3.2%. Clinical symptoms and serum thyroxine were used for diagnosis; TRAb, thyroid ultrasound and orbital computed tomography were also relied on. This clonotype appeared many times. What it recognizes is unknown. Germline CDR1 is MNHEY and CDR2 is SVGAGI. V was pared by 0 bases and J by 4 bases, with 4 bases of the junction left unmatched. The CDR3 extends over 15 amino acids.

This TCR came from a woman between 18 and 30 years old with stable Graves' hyperthyroidism. Input material: peripheral blood. The chain couples TRBV6-5 to TRBJ1-2; 8 bases line up with TRBD1. In DNA form, the CDR3 reads TGTGCCAGCAGTTACTCCGGGACAGGATTCTATGGCTACACCTTC. This gives the protein CASSYSGTGFYGYTF.